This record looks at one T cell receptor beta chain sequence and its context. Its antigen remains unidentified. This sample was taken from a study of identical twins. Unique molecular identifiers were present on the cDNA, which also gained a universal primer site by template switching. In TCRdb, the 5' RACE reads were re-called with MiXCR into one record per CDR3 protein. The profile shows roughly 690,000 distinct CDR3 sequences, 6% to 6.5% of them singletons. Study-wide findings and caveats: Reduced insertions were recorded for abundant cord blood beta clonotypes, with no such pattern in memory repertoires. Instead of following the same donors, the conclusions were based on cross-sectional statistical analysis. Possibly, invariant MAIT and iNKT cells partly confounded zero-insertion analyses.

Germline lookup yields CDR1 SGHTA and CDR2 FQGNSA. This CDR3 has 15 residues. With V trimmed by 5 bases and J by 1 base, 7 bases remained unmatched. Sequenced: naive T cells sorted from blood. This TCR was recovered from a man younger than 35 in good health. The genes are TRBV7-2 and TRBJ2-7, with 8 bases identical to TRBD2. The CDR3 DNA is TGTGCCAGCAGCGACGGGAGGGACCGATCCTACGAGCAGTACTTC. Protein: CASSDGRDRSYEQYF.